The 8 T cell receptor beta chains reported below all come from one sample, sequenced in a study of early T cells in non-severe SARS-CoV-2 infection. Each CDR3 protein is one row after TCRdb ran MiXCR on the 5' RACE reads. The sample holds some 40,000 distinct CDR3 sequences, 9% to 15% seen once. What was sequenced was whole blood. All receptors come from an adult who was a healthcare worker with PCR-confirmed SARS-CoV-2 infection or an uninfected control (not recorded which).

This chain uses TRBV19 with TRBJ1-5; 7 nucleotides agree with TRBD1. Germline V gene lookup returns CDR1 LNHDA and CDR2 SQIVND (reference sequence). This CDR3 has 14 residues. After removal of 5 bases from V and 5 bases from J, the junction contained 6 bases not matched to a gene. CDR3 residues: CASSRGTAHQPQHF. In nucleotides, the CDR3 is TGTGCCAGTAGTCGGGGGACAGCTCATCAGCCCCAGCATTTT.

The rearrangement joins TRBV20-1 to TRBJ2-5; 14 nucleotides match TRBD2. CDR1 and CDR2 from the germline V gene are DFQATT and SNEGSKA (reference sequence). CDR3 length: 14 amino acids. V gave up 6 bases and J gave up 5 bases; unmatched junction bases: 5. In DNA form, the CDR3 reads TGCAGTGCCAGACTAGCGGGGGGGAGTGAGACCCAGTACTTC. Its protein is CSARLAGGSETQYF.

This clonotype occurred many times. This sequence joins TRBV29-1 and TRBJ2-1; 12 nucleotides match TRBD1. In germline, CDR1 is SQVTM, CDR2 ANQGSEA. Trimming at V came to 6 bases and at J to 6 bases, leaving 9 bases not matched to a gene. The CDR3 is 15 residues long. The CDR3 nucleotides read TGCAGCGTCTGGTTACGGGACAGGGGGCTCAATGAGCAGTTCTTC. Translating it yields CSVWLRDRGLNEQFF.

A word on this clonotype: One base away lies a much larger clone, so this may be a sequencing read error. The V and J genes are TRBV29-1 and TRBJ2-7; D remains unclear. V lost 6 bases and J 0 bases, leaving 15 bases between the germline ends. Germline CDR1 is SQVTM and CDR2 is ANQGSEA. The CDR3 totals 14 residues. The CDR3 DNA reads as TGCAGCGTGAGGTCTGGAGTAAGCTCCTACGAGCAGTACTTC. Translation: CSVRSGVSSYEQYF.

The chain links TRBV7-9 to TRBJ1-1; no reliable D call. Germline CDR1 and CDR2: SEHNR and FQNEAQ (reference sequence). The ends were cut back, 4 bases at V and 2 bases at J, with 20 bases in the middle. The CDR3 length is 17 residues. CDR3 protein: CASSSDPNNYRNTEAFF. In nucleotides, the CDR3 is TGTGCCAGCAGCTCCGACCCAAATAATTACAGAAACACTGAAGCTTTCTTT.

CDR3 sequence reads: CASRPPSANTEAFF. In DNA form, the CDR3 reads TGTGCCAGCCGCCCCCCTTCGGCTAACACTGAAGCTTTCTTT. The chain is built from TRBV7-8 and TRBJ1-1; unclear D gene. This CDR3 comprises 14 residues. CDR1 SGHVS and CDR2 FQNEAQ come from the germline V gene. Trimming cost V 8 bases and J 2 bases, with 15 bases left between them.

This clonotype has a count of ten or more. The junction does not match germline at one end; this may be a read error. The gene calls are TRBV7-8 and TRBJ2-3, with TRBD1 matching 8 bases. Germline V gene lookup returns CDR1 SGHVS and CDR2 FQNEAQ. This CDR3 is built from 18 residues. This CDR3 is CASNLKEETGEYPDTQYF. The CDR3 bases are TGTGCCAGCAACTTAAAAGAGGAGACAGGGGAATATCCAGATACGCAGTATTTT. The full variable domain, in which reference TRBV7-8 and TRBJ2-3 provide the parts outside the CDR3, is GAGVSQSPRYKVAKRGQDVALRCDPISGHVSLFWYQQALGQGPEFLTYFQNEAQLDKSGLPSDRFFAERPEGSVSTLKIQRTQQEDSAVYLCASNLKEETGEYPDTQYFGPGTRLTVL.

This clonotype was observed many times. The chain has TRBV6-2 or TRBV6-3 and TRBJ1-1; D is unresolved. The CDR3 has 12 residues. Trimming pared 6 bases from V and 11 bases from J, leaving 16 bases between. Germline CDR1 reads MNHEY; CDR2 reads SVGEGT. CDR3 region: CASSPDTIEAFF. CDR3 DNA: TGTGCCAGCAGCCCTGACACAATAGAGGCTTTCTTT.